This TCR beta chain is from a study of blood T cell repertoires in COVID-19. Whole-study context: The samples span acute and convalescent COVID-19 from the United States, Italy and Spain. PBMCs, B-cell-depleted T cells, or T cells provided the cDNA or gDNA that made up the material.

V was clipped by 4 bases and J by 0 bases, with 10 bases between them. Germline V gives CDR1 SGHNT, CDR2 YENEEA. The CDR3 is 14 residues long. In the original analysis: Amplified reference gene primers provided the basis for estimating nucleated cell counts. Here immunoSEQ multiplex PCR was the method, and the copy in TCRdb shows in-frame clones only, minus some. The D gene and trimming were derived from the DNA, and the V and J assignments and clone size from that table. The sample carries about 100,000 clones, roughly 92% recorded once. V and J are TRBV11-3 and TRBJ2-7; tentative D call: TRBD1 (5 bases). The source of this sequence is a man between 65 and 85 years old with acute or convalescent COVID-19. The specimen was peripheral blood. The CDR3 spells CASSWGRSSYEQYF. The CDR3 DNA follows: TGTGCCAGCAGCTGGGGCAGAAGCTCCTACGAGCAGTACTTC. Based on the CDR3 plus reference TRBV11-3 and TRBJ2-7, the full variable domain is EAGVVQSPRYKIIEKKQPVAFWCNPISGHNTLYWYLQNLGQGPELLIRYENEEAVDDSQLPKDRFSAERLKGVDSTLKIQPAELGDSAVYLCASSWGRSSYEQYFGPGTRLTVT.